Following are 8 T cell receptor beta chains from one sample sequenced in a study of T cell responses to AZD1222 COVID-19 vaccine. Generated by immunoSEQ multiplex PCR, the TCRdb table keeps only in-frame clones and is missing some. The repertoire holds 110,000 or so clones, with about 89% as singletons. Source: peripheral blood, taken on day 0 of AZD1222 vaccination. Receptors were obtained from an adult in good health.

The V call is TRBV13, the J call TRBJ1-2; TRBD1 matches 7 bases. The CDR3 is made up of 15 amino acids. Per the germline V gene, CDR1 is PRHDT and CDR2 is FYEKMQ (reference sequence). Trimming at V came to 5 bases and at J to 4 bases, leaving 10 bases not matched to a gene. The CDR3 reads CASSPNPGTAYGYTF. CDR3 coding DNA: TGTGCCAGCAGCCCCAACCCAGGGACAGCCTATGGCTACACCTTC.

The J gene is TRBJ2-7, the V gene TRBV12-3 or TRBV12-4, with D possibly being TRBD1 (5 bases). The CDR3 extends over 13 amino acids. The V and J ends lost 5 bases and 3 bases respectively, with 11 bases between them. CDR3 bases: TGTGCCAGCAGTCCCAGACAGTACTACGAGCAGTACTTC. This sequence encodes CASSPRQYYEQYF.

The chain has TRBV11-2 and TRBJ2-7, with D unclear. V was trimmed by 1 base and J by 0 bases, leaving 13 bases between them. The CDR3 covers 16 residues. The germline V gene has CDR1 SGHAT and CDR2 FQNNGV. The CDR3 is CASSLGVRRSSYEQYF. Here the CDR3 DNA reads TGTGCCAGCAGCTTAGGGGTTCGCAGGTCCTCCTACGAGCAGTACTTC.

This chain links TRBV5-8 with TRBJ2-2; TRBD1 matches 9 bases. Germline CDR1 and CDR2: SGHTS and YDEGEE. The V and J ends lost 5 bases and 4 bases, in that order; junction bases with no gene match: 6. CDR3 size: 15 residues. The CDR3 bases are TGTGCCAGCAGAAAGGACAGGGGTACCACCGGGGAGCTGTTTTTT. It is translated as CASRKDRGTTGELFF.

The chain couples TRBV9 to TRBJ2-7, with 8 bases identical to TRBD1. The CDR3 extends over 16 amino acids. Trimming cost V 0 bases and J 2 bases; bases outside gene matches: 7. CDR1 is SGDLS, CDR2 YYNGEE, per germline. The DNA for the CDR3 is TGTGCCAGCAGCGTAGCCCCGGGACAGGTGACCTACGAGCAGTACTTC. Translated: CASSVAPGQVTYEQYF.

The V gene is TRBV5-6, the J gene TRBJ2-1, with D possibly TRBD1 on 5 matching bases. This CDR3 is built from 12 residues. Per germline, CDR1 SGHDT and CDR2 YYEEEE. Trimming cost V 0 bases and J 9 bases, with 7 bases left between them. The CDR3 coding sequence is TGTGCCAGCAGCTTGGCAGGGCTTGAGCAGTTCTTC. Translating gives CASSLAGLEQFF.

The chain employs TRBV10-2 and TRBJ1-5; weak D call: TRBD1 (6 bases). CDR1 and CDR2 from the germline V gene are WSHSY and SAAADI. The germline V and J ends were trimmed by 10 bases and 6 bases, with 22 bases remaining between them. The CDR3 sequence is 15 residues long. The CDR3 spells CATQKQGEVFQPQHF. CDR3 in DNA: TGCGCCACCCAAAAACAGGGAGAGGTGTTTCAGCCCCAGCATTTT.

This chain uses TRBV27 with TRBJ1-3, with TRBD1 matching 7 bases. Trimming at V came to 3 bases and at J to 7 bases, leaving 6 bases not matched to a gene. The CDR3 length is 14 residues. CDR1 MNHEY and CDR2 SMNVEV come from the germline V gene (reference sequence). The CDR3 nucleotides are TGTGCCAGCAGTTTCAATCACAGGGGTAACACCATATATTTT. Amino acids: CASSFNHRGNTIYF.